The 12 T cell receptor beta chains given below trace back to one sample, sequenced in a study of Ad26.COV2.S vaccination and SARS-CoV-2 variants. Treatment of the sample: some 19 received Ad26.COV2.S at low or high dose, single or two shots; roughly five received placebo; per-sample allocation not given. Collection of the samples took place on day 63 after the first injection of vaccine or placebo. The data were produced by immunoSEQ multiplex PCR, yet TCRdb's version contains in-frame clones alone and is incomplete. Of some 480,000 clones listed, 87% are singletons. The material sequenced was peripheral blood, taken in a trial of Ad26.COV2.S vaccine versus placebo. The receptors stem from a person between 18 and 65 years old who received the Ad26.COV2.S COVID-19 vaccine or a placebo.

The chain employs TRBV15 and TRBJ2-1, with a tentative D call TRBD1 (6 bases). Trimming cost V 6 bases and J 6 bases, with 27 bases left between them. The CDR3 is 18 residues long. Germline CDR1 reads LNHNV; CDR2 reads YYDKDF (reference sequence). CDR3 in amino acids: CATRGRPAGVIGGNEQFF. CDR3 DNA sequence: TGTGCCACCAGAGGGCGTCCCGCAGGGGTTATAGGGGGCAATGAGCAGTTCTTC.

In its sample, this clone was seen once. The chain is built from TRBV28 and TRBJ2-7; 8 nucleotides align to TRBD1. Germline loops: CDR1 MDHEN, CDR2 SYDVKM. V was pared by 6 bases and J by 2 bases, with 6 bases of the junction left unmatched. The CDR3 contains 14 residues. CDR3 region: CASRTGGPPYEQYF. Written as DNA, the CDR3 is TGTGCCAGCAGAACAGGGGGTCCCCCCTACGAGCAGTACTTC.

The J gene is TRBJ2-3, the V gene TRBV30; D is possibly TRBD1 (5 bases). V lost 4 bases to trimming and J lost 2 bases, with 10 bases between them. The CDR3 loop spans 13 amino acids. Germline assignment: CDR1 GTSNPN and CDR2 SVGIG (reference sequence). The CDR3, as DNA: TGTGCCTGGACAGGGCCGGACACAGATACGCAGTATTTT. Translation gives CAWTGPDTDTQYF.

V gene TRBV28 combines with J gene TRBJ1-1; no clear D gene. Trimming cost V 2 bases and J 1 base, with 11 bases left between them. CDR1 and CDR2 from the germline V gene are MDHEN and SYDVKM. The CDR3 is made up of 15 amino acids. CDR3 sequence (DNA): TGTGCCAGCAGTTTACAGGCGATGGGGAACACTGAAGCTTTCTTT. As protein: CASSLQAMGNTEAFF.

This clone was seen more than once but under ten times. This chain joins TRBV11-2 and TRBJ2-5; 7 positions agree with TRBD2. Germline CDR1 and CDR2: SGHAT and FQNNGV. V lost 2 bases to trimming and J lost 4 bases; unmatched junction nucleotides: 4. The CDR3 extends over 14 amino acids. Here the CDR3 DNA reads TGTGCCAGCAGCTTAAGGGAGGGCGTAGAGACCCAGTACTTC. This encodes CASSLREGVETQYF. Using reference TRBV11-2 and TRBJ2-5 for the parts outside the CDR3, the full variable domain is EAGVAQSPRYKIIEKRQSVAFWCNPISGHATLYWYQQILGQGPKLLIQFQNNGVVDDSQLPKDRFSAERLKGVDSTLKIQPAKLEDSAVYLCASSLREGVETQYFGPGTRLLVL.

This chain connects TRBV6-1 to TRBJ2-7; the D gene could be TRBD1 or TRBD2 (5 bases each). V gave up 3 bases and J gave up 0 bases, with 12 bases separating them. Germline values: CDR1 MNHNS, CDR2 SASEGT. The CDR3 is 15 amino acids. The CDR3 reads CASSEWQGDSYEQYF. The DNA for the CDR3 is TGTGCCAGCAGTGAGTGGCAGGGAGACTCCTACGAGCAGTACTTC.

The V call is TRBV28, the J call TRBJ2-7; 8 bases map to TRBD1. Trimming at V came to 6 bases and at J to 4 bases, leaving 11 bases not matched to a gene. Looked up from germline, CDR1 is MDHEN and CDR2 is SYDVKM. The CDR3 extends over 15 amino acids. The CDR3 DNA reads TGTGCCAGCAGAAAATCAGGACAGGGTCTATACGAGCAGTACTTC. This gives the protein CASRKSGQGLYEQYF.

The chain recombines TRBV27 with TRBJ1-5; D gene ambiguous. Germline V gene data show CDR1 as MNHEY and CDR2 as SMNVEV (reference sequence). The CDR3 consists of 13 residues. The V gene lost 0 bases and the J gene lost 10 bases, with 10 bases spanning the gap. CDR3 sequence: CASSLSVRQPQHF. Here the CDR3 DNA reads TGTGCCAGCAGTTTATCCGTGCGACAACCCCAGCATTTT.

This clone was observed a handful of times. The V call is TRBV6-5, the J call TRBJ2-2; D gene ambiguous. Looked up from germline, CDR1 is MNHEY and CDR2 is SVGAGI. The CDR3 loop spans 13 amino acids. The ends were cut back, 6 bases at V and 8 bases at J, with 13 bases in the middle. Here the CDR3 reads CASSQLYGGELFF. Here the CDR3 DNA reads TGTGCCAGCAGCCAGTTGTATGGAGGGGAGCTGTTTTTT.

This clone appeared a single time. The junction does not match germline at one end; this may be a read error. This chain uses TRBV3-1 (or the pseudogene TRBV3-2) with TRBJ2-5; TRBD1 might be the D (6 bases). This CDR3 has 13 residues. Per the germline V gene, CDR1 is LGHDT and CDR2 is YNNKEL (reference sequence). CDR3 amino acids: CASSRDPRGSMDF. DNA for the CDR3: TGTGCCAGCAGCCGAGACCCGAGGGGGAGCATGGACTTC.

This sequence joins TRBV7-2 and TRBJ1-1; D gene unclear. V shed 2 bases and J shed 3 bases, with 10 bases lying between them. This CDR3 is built from 14 residues. Germline V gives CDR1 SGHTA, CDR2 FQGNSA. The CDR3 region is CASSLRGLDTEAFF. CDR3 DNA sequence: TGTGCCAGCAGCTTAAGAGGGCTTGACACTGAAGCTTTCTTT.

The chain carries TRBV3-1 (or the pseudogene TRBV3-2) and TRBJ2-7, with 8 bases identical to TRBD2. V lost 5 bases and J lost 3; bases outside the gene matches: 9. The CDR3 runs to 15 residues. Germline CDR1 LGHDT, CDR2 YNNKEL (reference sequence). CDR3 sequence: CASSATSGEVYEQYF. The CDR3 DNA follows: TGTGCCAGCAGCGCAACTAGCGGAGAGGTCTACGAGCAGTACTTC.